This T cell receptor beta chain stems from a study of blood T cell repertoires in COVID-19. TCRdb's copy holds only in-frame clones and misses some; the assay was immunoSEQ multiplex PCR. The sample consists of approximately 390,000 clones, about 87% of them appearing once. The V gene's germline CDR1 is DFQATT and CDR2 SNEGSKA (reference sequence). V lost 3 bases to trimming and J lost 3 bases, with 5 bases between them. The CDR3 loop spans 11 amino acids. This TCR was recovered from a woman between 55 and 75 years old with COVID-19, enrolled during active disease. The source material was peripheral blood. The V and J genes are TRBV20-1 and TRBJ1-1; D remains ambiguous. CDR3 DNA: TGCAGTGCTAGTTATTACACTGAAGCTTTCTTT. Translating gives CSASYYTEAFF.